This T cell receptor (beta chain) was obtained from a study of vaccination and CD4 T cells after COVID-19. MiXCR was run by TCRdb on the PCR reads, yielding one entry per CDR3 protein. The sample has about 22,000 distinct CDR3 sequences, roughly 56% seen once. General study findings and limits: The authors identified 304 of 307 vaccine-specific clones in convalescent patients as spike mono-reactive.

The germline V gene encodes CDR1 ENHRY and CDR2 SYGVKD. Trimming cost V 0 bases and J 1 base, with 10 bases left between them. The CDR3 is 17 amino acids. As regards this clonotype: Its antigen remains unknown.

The rearrangement joins TRBV10-3 to TRBJ2-6; no reliable D call. This receptor was obtained from a human donor who had recovered from COVID-19. The input for sequencing was CD4+ T cells from blood, taken before SARS-CoV-2 vaccination. The CDR3 region is CAISESGDRSGANVLTF. Here the CDR3 DNA reads TGTGCCATCAGTGAGTCGGGTGATCGGTCTGGGGCCAACGTCCTGACTTTC.